This TCR beta chain emerged from a study of CD8 T cells in ankylosing spondylitis. The study's findings and limits: Clones linked to the disease showed a CD8+ phenotype. They occurred at relatively low frequencies in peripheral blood. Matched ankylosing spondylitis synovial fluid reportedly showed significant enrichment of disease-linked clones. Ankylosing spondylitis blood appeared to carry a characteristic TCR beta motif of roughly eight highly homologous variants.

CDR1 SGHAT and CDR2 FQNNGV come from the germline V gene. CDR3 length: 18 residues. V dropped 0 bases and J dropped 1; count of bases not matched to a gene: 8. This clonotype was seen only a few times. What it recognizes is unknown. Quantitative molecular-barcoded 5'-RACE generated the TCR beta libraries. TCRdb passed the 5' RACE reads through MiXCR, listing each CDR3 protein once. The sample has 150,000 to 250,000 distinct CDR3 sequences; 10% to 15% are singletons. The sequence was collected from a male donor with ankylosing spondylitis or in good health (not recorded which). The sample was blood, either unsorted or a sorted T cell fraction (not recorded which). The rearrangement links TRBV11-2 to TRBJ2-3; 9 bases align to TRBD1. The CDR3 here is CASSLDPPGQGRTDTQYF. As DNA, the CDR3 is TGTGCCAGCAGCTTAGACCCCCCTGGACAGGGGCGCACAGATACGCAGTATTTT.